This TCR beta chain was documented in a study of T cells in Graves' hyperthyroidism and ophthalmopathy. V shed 0 bases and J 8 bases; nucleotides not matched to a gene: 7. CDR3 length equals 17 residues. The germline CDR1 and CDR2 sequences are LGHNA and YSLEER. Amplified regions were TCR beta CDR3 sequences from RNA transcripts. The HTBI primer set served for first-round RT-PCR of the TCR CDR3. One entry per CDR3 protein results from TCRdb running MiXCR on the multiplex PCR reads. The data hold approximately 640,000 distinct CDR3 sequences, with around 15% observed a single time. Among the patients, aged 18 to 65, hyperthyroidism was newly diagnosed and had lasted under 2 months.

The clonotype comes from a man aged 50 or older with Graves' hyperthyroidism. The sample was blood. V gene TRBV4-3 combines with J gene TRBJ2-1; 13 bases align to TRBD2. CDR3 region: CASSQDLRTSGSYEQFF. The CDR3 DNA reads TGCGCCAGCAGCCAAGATCTTAGGACTAGCGGGAGCTATGAGCAGTTCTTC.